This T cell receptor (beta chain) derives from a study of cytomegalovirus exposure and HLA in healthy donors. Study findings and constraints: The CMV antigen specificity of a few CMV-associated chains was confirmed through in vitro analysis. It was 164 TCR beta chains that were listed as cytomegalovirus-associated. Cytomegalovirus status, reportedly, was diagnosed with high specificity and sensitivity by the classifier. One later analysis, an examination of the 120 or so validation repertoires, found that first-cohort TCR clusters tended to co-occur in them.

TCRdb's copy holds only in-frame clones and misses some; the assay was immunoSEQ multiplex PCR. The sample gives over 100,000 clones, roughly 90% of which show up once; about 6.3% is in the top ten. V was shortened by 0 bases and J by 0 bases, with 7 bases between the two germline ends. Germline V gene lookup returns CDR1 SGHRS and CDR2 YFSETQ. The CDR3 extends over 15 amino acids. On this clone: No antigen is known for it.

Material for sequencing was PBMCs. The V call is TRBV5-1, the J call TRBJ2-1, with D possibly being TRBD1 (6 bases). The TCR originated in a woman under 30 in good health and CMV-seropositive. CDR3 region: CASSLARGSYNEQFF. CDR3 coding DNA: TGCGCCAGCAGCTTGGCCAGGGGCTCCTACAATGAGCAGTTCTTC.